This T cell receptor beta chain was found in a study of technical replicates of blood from a few donors. The table came from immunoSEQ multiplex PCR; TCRdb's copy has only in-frame clones and leaves some out. The repertoire consists of more than 65,000 clones, with roughly 89% occurring once and the leading ten covering around 0.44%. Sequenced: T cells isolated from PBMCs. The clonotype originates from a human donor in good health.

The CDR3: CASSYDGRNEQFF. The CDR3 DNA follows: TGTGCCAGCAGTTATGATGGGAGAAATGAGCAGTTCTTC. The chain carries TRBV6-5 and TRBJ2-1; tentative D call: TRBD2 (5 bases). Germline-derived CDR1 and CDR2 are MNHEY and SVGAGI. Deletions cut 3 bases from V and 7 bases from J, with 10 bases between. The CDR3 length is 13 residues.